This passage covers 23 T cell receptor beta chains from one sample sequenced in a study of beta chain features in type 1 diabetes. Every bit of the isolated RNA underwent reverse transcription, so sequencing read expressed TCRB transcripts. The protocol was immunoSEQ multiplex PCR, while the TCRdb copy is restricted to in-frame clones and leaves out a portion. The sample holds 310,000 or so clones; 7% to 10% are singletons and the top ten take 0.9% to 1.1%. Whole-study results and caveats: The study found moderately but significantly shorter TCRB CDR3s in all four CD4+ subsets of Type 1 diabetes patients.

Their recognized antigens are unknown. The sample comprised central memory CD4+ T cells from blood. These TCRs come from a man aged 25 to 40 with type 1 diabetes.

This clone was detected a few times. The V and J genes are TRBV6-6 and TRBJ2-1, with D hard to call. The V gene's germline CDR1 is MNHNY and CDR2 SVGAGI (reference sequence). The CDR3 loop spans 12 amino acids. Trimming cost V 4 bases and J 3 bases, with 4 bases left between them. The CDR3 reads CASSSGYNEQFF. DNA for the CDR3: TGTGCCAGCAGTTCCGGCTACAATGAGCAGTTCTTC.

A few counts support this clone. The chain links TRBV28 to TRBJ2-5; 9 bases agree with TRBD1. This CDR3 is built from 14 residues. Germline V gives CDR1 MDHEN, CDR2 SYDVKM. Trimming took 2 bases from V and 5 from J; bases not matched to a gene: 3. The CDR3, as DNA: TGTGCCAGCAGTTTAAGACAGGGGGGGGAGACCCAGTACTTC. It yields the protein CASSLRQGGETQYF.

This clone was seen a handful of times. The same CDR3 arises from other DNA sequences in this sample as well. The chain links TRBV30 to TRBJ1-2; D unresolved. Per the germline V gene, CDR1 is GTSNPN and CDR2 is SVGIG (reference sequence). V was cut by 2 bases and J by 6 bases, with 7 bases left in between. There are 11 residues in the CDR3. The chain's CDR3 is CAWSQLNGYTF. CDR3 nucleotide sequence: TGTGCCTGGAGTCAACTCAATGGCTACACCTTC.

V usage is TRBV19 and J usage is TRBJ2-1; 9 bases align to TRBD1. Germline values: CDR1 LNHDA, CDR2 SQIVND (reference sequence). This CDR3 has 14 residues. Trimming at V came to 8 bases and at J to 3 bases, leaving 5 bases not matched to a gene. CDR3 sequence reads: CASGRQGGYNEQFF. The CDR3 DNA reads TGTGCCAGTGGAAGACAGGGGGGCTACAATGAGCAGTTCTTC.

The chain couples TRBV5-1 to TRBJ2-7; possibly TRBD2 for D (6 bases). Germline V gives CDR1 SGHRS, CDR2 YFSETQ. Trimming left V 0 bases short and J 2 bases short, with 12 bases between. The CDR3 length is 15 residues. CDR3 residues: CASSLGWGGTYEQYF. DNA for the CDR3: TGCGCCAGCAGCTTGGGTTGGGGAGGTACCTACGAGCAGTACTTC.

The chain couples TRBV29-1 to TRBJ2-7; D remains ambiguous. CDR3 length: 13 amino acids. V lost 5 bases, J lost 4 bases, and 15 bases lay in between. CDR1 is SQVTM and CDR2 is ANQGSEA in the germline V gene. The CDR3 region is CSVSPVAEYEQYF. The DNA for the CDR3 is TGCAGCGTTTCCCCCGTCGCGGAATACGAGCAGTACTTC.

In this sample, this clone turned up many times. In DNA, the CDR3 is TGTGCCAGCAGTGAAGCCCCCGCTGGGCGCTCCTACAATGAGCAGTTCTTC. It is translated as CASSEAPAGRSYNEQFF. The chain has TRBV6-1 and TRBJ2-1; the D is unclear. Germline V gene lookup returns CDR1 MNHNS and CDR2 SASEGT. This CDR3 contains 17 residues. Trimming removed 0 bases from V and 0 bases from J, with 12 bases in between.

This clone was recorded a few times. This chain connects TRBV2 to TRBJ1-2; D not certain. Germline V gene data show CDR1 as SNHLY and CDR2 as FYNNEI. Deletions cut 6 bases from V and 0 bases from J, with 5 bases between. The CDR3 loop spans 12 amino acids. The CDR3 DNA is TGTGCCAGCAGCCCTTCTAACTATGGCTACACCTTC. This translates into CASSPSNYGYTF.

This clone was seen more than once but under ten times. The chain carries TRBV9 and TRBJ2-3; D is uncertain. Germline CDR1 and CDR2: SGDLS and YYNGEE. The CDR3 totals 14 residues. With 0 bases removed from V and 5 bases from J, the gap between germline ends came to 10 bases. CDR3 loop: CASSVEVVGDTQYF. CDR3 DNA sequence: TGTGCCAGCAGCGTAGAAGTAGTTGGAGATACGCAGTATTTT.

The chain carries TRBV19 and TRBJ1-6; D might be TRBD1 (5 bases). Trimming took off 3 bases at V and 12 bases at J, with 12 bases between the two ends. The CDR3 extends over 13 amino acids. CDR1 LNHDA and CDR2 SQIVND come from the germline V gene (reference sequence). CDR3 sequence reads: CASSMGVQQPLHF. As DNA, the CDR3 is TGTGCCAGTAGTATGGGGGTCCAGCAACCCCTCCACTTT.

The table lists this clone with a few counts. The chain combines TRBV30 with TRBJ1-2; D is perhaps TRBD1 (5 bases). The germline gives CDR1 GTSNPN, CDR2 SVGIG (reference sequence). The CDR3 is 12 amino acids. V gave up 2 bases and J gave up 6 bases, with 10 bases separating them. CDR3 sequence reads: CAWSLTRDGYTF. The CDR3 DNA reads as TGTGCCTGGAGTCTAACCAGGGATGGCTACACCTTC.

CDR3 region: CASSRRDGTDTQYF. The CDR3 nucleotides read TGTGCCAGCAGCCGCCGGGACGGCACAGATACGCAGTATTTT. This rearrangement joins TRBV7-8 to TRBJ2-3, with D possibly being TRBD1 or TRBD2 (5 bases each). V lost 5 bases and J lost 1, with 10 bases in between. The CDR3 totals 14 residues. CDR1 and CDR2 (germline): SGHVS, FQNEAQ. The entire variable domain, with the rest obtained from reference TRBV7-8 and TRBJ2-3, is as follows: GAGVSQSPRYKVAKRGQDVALRCDPISGHVSLFWYQQALGQGPEFLTYFQNEAQLDKSGLPSDRFFAERPEGSVSTLKIQRTQQEDSAVYLCASSRRDGTDTQYFGPGTRLTVL.

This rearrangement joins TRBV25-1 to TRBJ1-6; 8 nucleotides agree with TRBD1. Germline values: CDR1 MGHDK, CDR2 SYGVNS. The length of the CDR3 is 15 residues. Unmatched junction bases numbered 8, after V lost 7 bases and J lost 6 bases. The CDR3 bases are TGTGCCAGCACCCCCCTTACAGGGGGTAATTCACCCCTCCACTTT. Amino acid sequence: CASTPLTGGNSPLHF.

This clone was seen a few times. The CDR3 sequence is CASRRDHAYEQYF. The CDR3 DNA reads TGTGCCAGCAGGAGGGACCATGCCTACGAGCAGTACTTC. This chain joins TRBV27 and TRBJ2-7; either TRBD1 or TRBD2 may fit D (5 bases each). The length of the CDR3 is 13 residues. The V and J ends lost 6 bases and 2 bases respectively, with 11 bases between them. Germline V CDR1 and CDR2: MNHEY, SMNVEV (reference sequence).

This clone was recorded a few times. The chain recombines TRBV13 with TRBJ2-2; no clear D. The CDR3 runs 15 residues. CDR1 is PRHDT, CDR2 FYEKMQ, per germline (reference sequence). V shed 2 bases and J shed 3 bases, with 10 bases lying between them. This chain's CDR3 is CASSLPGAHTGELFF. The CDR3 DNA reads TGTGCCAGCAGCTTACCAGGAGCACACACCGGGGAGCTGTTTTTT.

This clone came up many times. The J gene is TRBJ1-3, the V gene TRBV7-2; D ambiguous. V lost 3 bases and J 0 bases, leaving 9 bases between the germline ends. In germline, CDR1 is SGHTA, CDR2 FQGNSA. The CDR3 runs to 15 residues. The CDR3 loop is CASSLYLSSGNTIYF. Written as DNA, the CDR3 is TGTGCCAGCAGCTTGTATCTTAGCTCTGGAAACACCATATATTTT. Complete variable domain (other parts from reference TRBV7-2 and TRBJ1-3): GAGVSQSPSNKVTEKGKDVELRCDPISGHTALYWYRQSLGQGLEFLIYFQGNSAPDKSGLPSDRFSAERTGGSVSTLTIQRTQQEDSAVYLCASSLYLSSGNTIYFGEGSWLTVV.

As DNA, the CDR3 is TGTGCCAGCAGTTACGAACGGGATACGCAGTATTTT. The encoded protein is CASSYERDTQYF. The genes are TRBV6-5 and TRBJ2-3, with D hard to call. The germline V gene has CDR1 MNHEY and CDR2 SVGAGI. The V and J ends lost 2 bases and 6 bases respectively, with 6 bases between them. This CDR3 has 12 amino acids.

The CDR3 DNA follows: TGTGCCAACTTCGACAGGGGGCGCGCCGAGCAGTACTTC. Protein: CANFDRGRAEQYF. The chain recombines TRBV11-2 with TRBJ2-7; 10 bases align to TRBD1. The J segment lost 6 bases and the V segment lost 10 bases, leaving 9 bases of the junction unmatched. The CDR3 runs to 13 residues. In germline, CDR1 is SGHAT, CDR2 FQNNGV.

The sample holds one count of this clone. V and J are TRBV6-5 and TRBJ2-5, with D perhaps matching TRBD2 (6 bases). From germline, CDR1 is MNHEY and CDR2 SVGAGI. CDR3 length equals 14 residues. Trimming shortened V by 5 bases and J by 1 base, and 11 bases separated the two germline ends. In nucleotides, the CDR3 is TGTGCCAGCAGTCGGGGGTCTGGCCAAGAGACCCAGTACTTC. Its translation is CASSRGSGQETQYF.

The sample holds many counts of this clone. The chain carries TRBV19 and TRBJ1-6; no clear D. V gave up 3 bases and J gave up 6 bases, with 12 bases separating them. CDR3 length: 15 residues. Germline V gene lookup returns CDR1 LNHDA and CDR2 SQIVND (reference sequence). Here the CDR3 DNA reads TGTGCCAGTAGTATCCCCGGGTTCGGTAATTCACCCCTCCACTTT. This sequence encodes CASSIPGFGNSPLHF.

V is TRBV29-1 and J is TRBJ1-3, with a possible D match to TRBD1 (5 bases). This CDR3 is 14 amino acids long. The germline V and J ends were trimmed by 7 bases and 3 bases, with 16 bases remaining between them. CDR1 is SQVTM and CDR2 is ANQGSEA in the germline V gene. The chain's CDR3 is CSARATSGGNTIYF. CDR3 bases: TGCAGCGCCAGGGCTACTTCGGGTGGAAACACCATATATTTT.

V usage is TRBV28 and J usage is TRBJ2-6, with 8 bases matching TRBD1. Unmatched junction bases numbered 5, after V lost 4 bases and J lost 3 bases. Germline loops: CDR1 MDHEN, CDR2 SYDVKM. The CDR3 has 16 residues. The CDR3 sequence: CASSSWTGIGANVLTF. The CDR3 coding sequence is TGTGCCAGCAGTTCCTGGACAGGGATTGGGGCCAACGTCCTGACTTTC.

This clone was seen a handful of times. The CDR3: CASSPLTGSETQYF. The CDR3 region has the DNA TGTGCCAGCTCACCACTTACAGGGAGTGAGACCCAGTACTTC. This chain links TRBV18 with TRBJ2-5; a possible D gene is TRBD1 (6 bases). Germline CDR1 is KGHSH and CDR2 is LQKENI. This CDR3 has 14 amino acids. V shed 1 base and J shed 5 bases, with 11 bases lying between them.